The rows below give T cell receptor beta chains drawn from one sample of a study of PD-1 blockade in classical Hodgkin lymphoma. TCRdb's copy holds only in-frame clones and misses some; the assay was immunoSEQ multiplex PCR. The sample includes approximately 84,000 clones, over 80% of them seen just once. This specimen was peripheral blood mononuclear cells (PBMCs), taken before the fourth cycle of nivolumab. The receptor source for this set is a human donor with classical Hodgkin lymphoma. CDR3s include the opening cysteine and the closing phenylalanine or tryptophan. Only some rows state a clone size, as once, few, many or a class for expanded clones.

v_call clone_size cdr3_aa
TRBV19 - CASSIAEEQFF
TRBV4-2 - CASSQGRVSTGELFF
TRBV7-2 - CASSLVPSLTEAFF
TRBV7-2 - CASRPHLGRELFF
TRBV7-8 - CASSLMTGDGYTF
TRBV30 - CAWSRNYEQYF
TRBV10-3 few CAISEGENTEAFF
TRBV15 once CATSRFGTADSNQPQHF
TRBV9 - CASSPGGNEQYF
TRBV5-1 - CASSLGQDGEQYF
TRBV7-7 - CASRATGEETQYF
TRBV2 - CASSVVLNTEAFF
TRBV6-6 - CASSYSFGGGSYEQYF
TRBV27 once CASSLQQGTRGEKLFF
TRBV6-1 - CASSERGGTNQPQHF
TRBV5-1 medium-sized CASSFSGAGNEQYF
TRBV11-2 - CASSLGSLAGINEQFF
TRBV5-1 - CASSLVDTTDTQYF
TRBV28 few CASSSTRTGEDGYTF
TRBV2 - CASSVDGMSTDTQYF
TRBV19 - CASRYGGFMYSNQPQHF
TRBV10-2 - CASSAGNEQFF
TRBV6-5 few CASRVTGLSNTIYF
TRBV29-1 - CSVGPVITGELFF
TRBV11-3 - CASPSPYEQYF
TRBV7-2 - CASSPPAGGEQYF
TRBV7-2 - CASSFNIVVGKGYTF
TRBV9 - CASSVGQHTDTQYF
TRBV27 few CASRKREGSDEQFF
TRBV7-2 - CASSPSMETQYF
TRBV5-4 - CASSWDGTNQPQHF
TRBV5-1 - CASSLVTGQGAIRTEAFF
TRBV7-2 - CASSFGSHSYNEQFF
TRBV6-1 - CASSEDGYGYTF
TRBV18 - CASSKGTSNTGELFF
TRBV6-4 - CASSLLAGYNEQFF
TRBV5-4 - CASSLWSTYEQYF
TRBV5-1 - CASSLRQGSSETQYF
TRBV13 - CASSSGRLREQYF
TRBV5-1 many CASSEKLFF
TRBV2 - CARAHGARSYEQYF
TRBV10-2 - CASTALDAGAKNIQYF
TRBV11-2 - CASSPGLQETQYF
TRBV10-3 - CAIRGLNEQFF
TRBV23-1 - CASRAGVSSYEQYF